This T cell receptor (beta chain) originates from a study of blood T cell repertoires in COVID-19. For the study at large: Italy, Spain and the United States were the sources of the convalescent and acute COVID-19 samples. PBMCs, B-cell-depleted T cells, or T cells were the source of the cDNA or gDNA that made up the material.

The CDR3 length is 16 residues. With 5 bases removed from V and 6 bases from J, the gap between germline ends came to 21 bases. CDR1 is SEHNR and CDR2 is FQNEAQ in the germline V gene (reference sequence). Authors' processing steps: Estimation of nucleated cell counts relied on the amplification of reference gene primers. Sequencing was performed with immunoSEQ multiplex PCR; in TCRdb, only in-frame clones are kept and a portion is missing. The DNA was the basis for D and trimming; V, J and clone size are from that table. The sample lists approximately 200,000 clones, about 90% occurring once. This clonotype originated in a man younger than 35 with active or convalescent COVID-19. The chain recombines TRBV7-9 with TRBJ2-3, with D hard to call. Sequenced sample: peripheral blood. CDR3 coding DNA: TGTGCCAGCAGCCGAGACTCACCTCTCCTCCTCGATACGCAGTATTTT. It is translated as CASSRDSPLLLDTQYF.